The clone carrying this T cell receptor beta chain appeared once. Its matching antigen is unknown. This entry belongs to a study of PD-L1 blockade in urothelial cancer. Overall study context: Patients had been given 0 to 3 earlier chemotherapy regimens. Timepoints chosen for blood analysis were 3 weeks (second dose) and 6 weeks after treatment start.

Time point here: peripheral blood 6 weeks after treatment start. Study observations and caveats: In blood sampled pretreatment, TCR clonality below the median predicted better survival.

Added to each PCR by spiking were synthetic TCR analog templates. The repertoire was sequenced with immunoSEQ multiplex PCR; TCRdb's copy has only in-frame clones and lacks some. The profile covers 100,000 to 150,000 clones, with more than 70% appearing a single time and roughly 2.4% taken by the ten largest. The V end was cut by 0 bases, the J end by 2 bases, with 5 bases between. Germline-derived CDR1 and CDR2 are SGHKS and YYEKEE (reference sequence). The CDR3 runs 13 residues. This TCR was sampled from a man between 50 and 59 years old with urothelial cancer. The sequencing used PBMCs, collected around atezolizumab (anti-PD-L1) treatment. The chain combines TRBV5-5 with TRBJ2-5; no firm D call. Written as DNA, the CDR3 is TGTGCCAGCAGCTTGGCCCCACAAGAGACCCAGTACTTC. It specifies CASSLAPQETQYF.